The 22 T cell receptor beta chains presented below share a single source sample, sequenced in a study of neurological immune-mediated disorders. TCRdb redid the calling of the 5' RACE reads with MiXCR, one entry per CDR3 protein. In the table there are about 62,000 distinct CDR3 sequences, less than 4% of which are singletons. The sequenced sample was PBMCs. The source of these receptors is a woman between 50 and 59 years old with multiple sclerosis.

This clonotype was picked up many times. The rearrangement joins TRBV6-6 to TRBJ1-5, with D possibly TRBD1 on 5 matching bases. The CDR3 has 15 amino acids. From germline, CDR1 is MNHNY and CDR2 SVGAGI (reference sequence). Trimming took 6 bases from V and 1 from J, leaving 13 bases between them. DNA for the CDR3: TGTGCCAGCAGCCGAAACCGGGACAGCAATCAGCCCCAGCATTTT. Residues: CASSRNRDSNQPQHF.

This clonotype was seen many times. V is TRBV12-3 or TRBV12-4 and J is TRBJ2-7, with 7 nucleotides matching TRBD1. The ends lost 4 bases at V and 3 bases at J; junction bases unmatched: 6. The CDR3 is 14 residues long. The CDR3 region is CASSSDRDFYEQYF. In DNA form, the CDR3 reads TGTGCCAGCAGTTCCGACAGGGATTTCTACGAGCAGTACTTC.

This clonotype has more than one count but fewer than ten. This clone may be a read error of a much larger clone one base away. The rearrangement joins TRBV5-6 to TRBJ1-1; 7 bases map to TRBD1. With V trimmed by 4 bases and J by 1 base, 4 bases remained unmatched. The CDR3 totals 14 residues. The V gene's germline CDR1 is SGHDT and CDR2 YYEEEE. The CDR3 region has the DNA TGTGCCAGCAGCACGGGACAGACGAACACTGAAGCTTTCTTT. Translating gives CASSTGQTNTEAFF.

This clonotype was seen repeatedly, ten times or more. The V call is TRBV5-6, the J call TRBJ2-5; tentatively, D is TRBD2 (6 bases). The CDR3 length is 16 residues. Germline V gives CDR1 SGHDT, CDR2 YYEEEE. Between the trimmed V and J ends, which lost 4 bases and 4 bases, there was a span of 20 bases. DNA of the CDR3: TGTGCCAGCAGCCTAGCAGTAGGCGCGGGATCAGAGACCCAGTACTTC. Translating it yields CASSLAVGAGSETQYF.

In its sample, this clonotype was seen many times. The chain employs TRBV5-1 and TRBJ2-7, with TRBD2 as a possible D gene (5 bases). Germline V gene data show CDR1 as SGHRS and CDR2 as YFSETQ. This CDR3 is built from 14 residues. Trimming took off 1 base at V and 4 bases at J, with 12 bases between the two ends. CDR3 amino acids: CASSLRGNRYEQYF. The DNA for the CDR3 is TGCGCCAGCAGCTTGCGAGGGAATCGGTACGAGCAGTACTTC.

The rearrangement uses TRBV5-1 and TRBJ2-5, with D perhaps TRBD1 or TRBD2 (6 bases each). This CDR3 contains 15 residues. V was trimmed by 0 bases and J by 1 base, leaving 10 bases between them. The germline gives CDR1 SGHRS, CDR2 YFSETQ. CDR3 sequence (DNA): TGCGCCAGCAGCTTGGGCGGGACAACCCAAGAGACCCAGTACTTC. Translation gives CASSLGGTTQETQYF.

This clonotype was picked up many times. This sequence joins TRBV20-1 and TRBJ2-7; TRBD1 matches at 8 bases. The CDR3 consists of 13 residues. Germline trimming cut 5 bases from V and 9 bases from J; bases unmatched to any gene: 12. The germline V gene has CDR1 DFQATT and CDR2 SNEGSKA (reference sequence). The chain's CDR3 is CSAEDRVLGWQYF. CDR3 DNA sequence: TGCAGTGCTGAGGACAGGGTATTAGGGTGGCAGTACTTC.

This clonotype has at least ten counts. This chain links TRBV12-3 or TRBV12-4 with TRBJ2-3; no clear D. Trimming pared 6 bases from V and 2 bases from J, leaving 6 bases between. This CDR3 comprises 12 residues. CDR3 loop: CASSLLTDTQYF. CDR3 bases: TGTGCCAGCAGCCTTCTCACAGATACGCAGTATTTT.

This clonotype was observed at least ten times. CDR3: CASSYVLAGGFEQYF. CDR3 coding DNA: TGTGCCAGCAGTTACGTGCTAGCGGGAGGATTCGAGCAGTACTTC. The gene calls are TRBV6-6 and TRBJ2-7; 11 bases are shared with TRBD2. Germline trimming cut 2 bases from V and 6 bases from J; bases unmatched to any gene: 6. The CDR3 is made up of 15 amino acids. In germline, CDR1 is MNHNY, CDR2 SVGAGI (reference sequence).

The gene calls are TRBV7-9 and TRBJ1-1; no definite D call. Trimming took off 2 bases at V and 4 bases at J, with 11 bases between the two ends. The germline V gene has CDR1 SEHNR and CDR2 FQNEAQ (reference sequence). The CDR3 has 14 residues. CDR3 DNA: TGTGCCAGCAGCTTAAGAGAGGGTGGCACTGAAGCTTTCTTT. This gives the protein CASSLREGGTEAFF.

This clonotype was seen ten or more times. The V and J genes are TRBV2 and TRBJ2-5, with D possibly TRBD2 on 7 matching bases. V gave up 2 bases and J gave up 4 bases, with 14 bases separating them. The germline V gene encodes CDR1 SNHLY and CDR2 FYNNEI. The CDR3 runs 15 residues. The CDR3 loop reads CASSESHREGETQYF. The CDR3 DNA reads as TGTGCCAGCAGTGAATCTCACAGGGAGGGAGAGACCCAGTACTTC.

Many counts were recorded for this clonotype. The chain joins TRBV6-2 or TRBV6-3 to TRBJ1-5; D unclear. Between the trimmed V and J ends, which lost 8 bases and 3 bases, there was a span of 8 bases. Germline lookup yields CDR1 MNHEY and CDR2 SVGEGT. The CDR3 length is 12 residues. CDR3 loop: CASAEPNQPQHF. The CDR3 coding sequence is TGTGCCAGCGCCGAACCCAATCAGCCCCAGCATTTT.

Ten or more counts support this clonotype. The rearrangement joins TRBV24-1 to TRBJ1-5; D uncertain. Trimming removed 4 bases at V and 6 bases at J, with 6 bases between. This CDR3 comprises 12 residues. CDR1 and CDR2 (germline): KGHDR, SFDVKD. DNA for the CDR3: TGTGCCACCAGTGAGGGAGGTCAGCCCCAGCATTTT. Translation: CATSEGGQPQHF.

This clonotype was counted many times. The chain uses TRBV20-1 and TRBJ1-4; 8 bases fit TRBD1. Trimming at V came to 2 bases and at J to 15 bases, leaving 5 bases not matched to a gene. There are 11 residues in the CDR3. Looked up from germline, CDR1 is DFQATT and CDR2 is SNEGSKA (reference sequence). The CDR3 DNA sequence: TGCAGTGCTAGACAGGGGGCTTTGGTGTTTTTT. Translation: CSARQGALVFF.

In its sample, this clonotype was seen many times. The CDR3 region has the DNA TGCAGTGCCATAACCCCCTCCCGGGCCTTCGGACATGGCTACACCTTC. Its protein product is CSAITPSRAFGHGYTF. V gene TRBV20-1 combines with J gene TRBJ1-2; the D is unclear. The germline gives CDR1 DFQATT, CDR2 SNEGSKA (reference sequence). V was clipped by 6 bases and J by 6 bases, with 26 bases between them. The CDR3 spans 16 residues.

In this sample, this clonotype turned up many times. The chain has TRBV5-5 and TRBJ1-1; no clear D. The CDR3 is 13 amino acids. CDR1 and CDR2 (germline): SGHKS, YYEKEE (reference sequence). Trimming took 6 bases from V and 0 from J, leaving 9 bases between them. The CDR3 DNA reads as TGTGCCAGCACCGTAGGGATGAACACTGAAGCTTTCTTT. Protein product: CASTVGMNTEAFF.

This clonotype was counted ten times or more. This chain's CDR3 is CASRKSQETQYF. DNA for the CDR3: TGTGCCAGCAGGAAAAGCCAAGAGACCCAGTACTTC. V is TRBV6-6 and J is TRBJ2-5; no clear D gene. The V and J ends lost 6 bases and 1 base respectively, with 6 bases between them. From germline, CDR1 is MNHNY and CDR2 SVGAGI (reference sequence). The CDR3 is 12 residues long.

This clonotype has at least ten counts. The chain recombines TRBV5-1 with TRBJ1-5; unclear D gene. This CDR3 has 15 amino acids. Deletions cut 1 base from V and 6 bases from J, with 14 bases between. Per germline, CDR1 SGHRS and CDR2 YFSETQ. The CDR3: CASSLFPAPGQPQHF. CDR3 nucleotides: TGCGCCAGCAGCTTGTTTCCTGCCCCTGGTCAGCCCCAGCATTTT.

This rearrangement joins TRBV20-1 to TRBJ2-6; maybe TRBD1 (6 bases). Trimming cost V 1 base and J 2 bases, with 12 bases left between them. CDR1 and CDR2 (germline): DFQATT, SNEGSKA (reference sequence). The CDR3 has 16 residues. This CDR3 reads CSARASGTTGANVLTF. The CDR3 DNA is TGCAGTGCTAGAGCGTCCGGGACAACTGGGGCCAACGTCCTGACTTTC.

This clonotype has a count of ten or more. The genes are TRBV14 and TRBJ2-1; tentatively, D is TRBD2 (5 bases). The germline V and J ends were trimmed by 1 base and 1 base, with 14 bases remaining between them. Looked up from germline, CDR1 is SGHDN and CDR2 is FVKESK. This CDR3 has 17 residues. CDR3 bases: TGTGCCAGCAGCCAAGCCCTAAGGGAGTGGTCCTACAATGAGCAGTTCTTC. This codes for CASSQALREWSYNEQFF. The full variable domain, its missing parts supplied by reference TRBV14 and TRBJ2-1, is EAGVTQFPSHSVIEKGQTVTLRCDPISGHDNLYWYRRVMGKEIKFLLHFVKESKQDESGMPNNRFLAERTGGTYSTLKVQPAELEDSGVYFCASSQALREWSYNEQFFGPGTRLTVL.

This clonotype came up many times. J is TRBJ2-7 and V is TRBV29-1, with 9 bases fitting TRBD1. Germline lookup yields CDR1 SQVTM and CDR2 ANQGSEA. Trimming cost V 7 bases and J 6 bases; bases outside gene matches: 10. The CDR3 has 13 residues. The CDR3 DNA sequence: TGCAGCGCTCGGACAGGGGAAGCTGGCGAGCAGTACTTC. This sequence encodes CSARTGEAGEQYF.

About this clonotype: A much larger clone lies one base from this, so it may be a read error. This CDR3 is missing its conserved last phenylalanine or tryptophan, likely due to a read error. The chain couples TRBV20-1 to TRBJ1-6, with D tentatively TRBD1 (6 bases). Germline assignment: CDR1 DFQATT and CDR2 SNEGSKA (reference sequence). The CDR3 contains 14 residues. Trimming cost V 6 bases and J 10 bases, with 19 bases left between them. The CDR3 loop reads CSAPLGKGGSPLHY. The CDR3 coding sequence is TGCAGTGCCCCCCTGGGAAAGGGGGGATCACCCCTCCACTAT.